One and the same sample provided the 21 T cell receptor beta chains below, sequenced in a study of T cell repertoires in cytomegalovirus infection (dated by TCRdb to the late 2010s). The run used an Illumina HiSeq 1500. TCRdb's own reprocessing of the public reads used fastp at Q25 and MiXCR and kept productive beta chains. Identical CDR3 proteins give one entry, which carries the most common genes and DNA. This sample has roughly 310,000 distinct CDR3 sequences in its table, and 15% to 20% of those were observed once. The ten largest clones capture 12% of the sample. What was sequenced was PBMCs. These receptors came from a human donor in good health (CMV status not recorded). Some clones in this sample may be carry-over from other donors' samples.

The gene calls are TRBV7-3 and TRBJ2-1; 7 bases map to TRBD2. Trimming took 0 bases from V and 10 from J; bases not matched to a gene: 15. This CDR3 has 17 residues. Germline V gene sequence: CDR1 SGHTA, CDR2 FQGTGA. CDR3 loop: CASSLTGVTSQGGEQFF. As DNA, the CDR3 is TGTGCCAGCAGCTTAACGGGTGTGACTTCCCAGGGAGGGGAGCAGTTCTTC.

There are a few counts of this clonotype. The V call is TRBV7-8, the J call TRBJ2-3; D perhaps matches TRBD2 (6 bases). The germline V gene encodes CDR1 SGHVS and CDR2 FQNEAQ. V was shortened by 1 base and J by 2 bases, with 13 bases between the two germline ends. The CDR3 extends over 16 amino acids. The CDR3 DNA reads TGTGCCAGCAGCTTAGAAGGGAGGTCGGCCACAGATACGCAGTATTTT. It codes for CASSLEGRSATDTQYF. Supplemented by reference TRBV7-8 and TRBJ2-3, the full variable domain reads GAGVSQSPRYKVAKRGQDVALRCDPISGHVSLFWYQQALGQGPEFLTYFQNEAQLDKSGLPSDRFFAERPEGSVSTLKIQRTQQEDSAVYLCASSLEGRSATDTQYFGPGTRLTVL.

Only a few counts were recorded for this clonotype. The chain is built from TRBV27 and TRBJ2-7; 7 bases line up with TRBD1. Looked up from germline, CDR1 is MNHEY and CDR2 is SMNVEV (reference sequence). The CDR3 runs to 13 residues. With V trimmed by 4 bases and J by 3 bases, 3 bases remained unmatched. The CDR3 is CASSSGQNYEQYF. CDR3 sequence (DNA): TGTGCCAGCAGTTCGGGACAGAACTACGAGCAGTACTTC.

This clonotype appeared a few times. The chain carries TRBV5-1 and TRBJ2-2; 9 nucleotides align to TRBD1. Trimming removed 4 bases from V and 0 bases from J; junction bases left unmatched: 7. This CDR3 has 17 residues. Germline assignment: CDR1 SGHRS and CDR2 YFSETQ. The CDR3 loop reads CASSPGTGTPNTGELFF. The DNA of the CDR3 is TGCGCCAGCAGCCCCGGGACAGGGACCCCGAACACCGGGGAGCTGTTTTTT.

This rearrangement joins TRBV4-1 to TRBJ2-7, with D tentatively TRBD2 (5 bases). V shed 3 bases and J shed 1 base, with 13 bases lying between them. The CDR3 is 15 amino acids. Per germline, CDR1 MGHRA and CDR2 YSYEKL. In DNA form, the CDR3 reads TGCGCCAGCAGCCAGGAGGAAGGAATTTCCTACGAGCAGTACTTC. Protein sequence: CASSQEEGISYEQYF.

This clonotype was picked up a small number of times. The V call is TRBV20-1, the J call TRBJ1-2; D remains unclear. Trimming took off 5 bases at V and 2 bases at J, with 18 bases between the two ends. This CDR3 has 15 residues. Germline assignment: CDR1 DFQATT and CDR2 SNEGSKA (reference sequence). CDR3 nucleotides: TGCAGTGCTGAGCCTCAGGCACACTGGAACTATGGCTACACCTTC. Protein: CSAEPQAHWNYGYTF.

The chain employs TRBV24-1 and TRBJ1-1, with D unclear. From germline, CDR1 is KGHDR and CDR2 SFDVKD. This CDR3 comprises 13 residues. Trimming removed 3 bases at V and 5 bases at J, with 9 bases between. DNA for the CDR3: TGTGCCACCAGTGATCCGGAGGGTACTGAAGCTTTCTTT. Protein product: CATSDPEGTEAFF.

In its sample, this clonotype was seen a few times. The genes are TRBV7-2 and TRBJ2-1, with 9 bases fitting TRBD2. The V segment lost 1 base and the J segment 10 bases; nucleotides outside the gene matches: 8. CDR3 size: 15 residues. Germline-derived CDR1 and CDR2 are SGHTA and FQGNSA. The CDR3: CASSLVGGGAGEQFF. The DNA of the CDR3 is TGTGCCAGCAGCTTAGTGGGCGGGGGGGCCGGGGAGCAGTTCTTC.

This clonotype was found many times. The chain employs TRBV6-1 and TRBJ2-5, with D perhaps TRBD1 (6 bases). V lost 4 bases and J 5 bases, leaving 23 bases between the germline ends. From germline, CDR1 is MNHNS and CDR2 SASEGT. The CDR3 consists of 17 residues. The CDR3 spells CASSATAFRDKLETQYF. CDR3 DNA sequence: TGTGCCAGCAGTGCAACGGCTTTCCGGGACAAACTTGAGACCCAGTACTTC.

At least ten counts were recorded for this clonotype. V usage is TRBV10-3 and J usage is TRBJ1-1, with a weak D call TRBD1 (5 bases). Germline-derived CDR1 and CDR2 are ENHRY and SYGVKD. Between the trimmed V and J ends, which lost 6 bases and 11 bases, there was a span of 16 bases. There are 12 residues in the CDR3. CDR3 in DNA: TGTGCCATCAGCCCCCCCGGAGGGGATGCTTTCTTT. This codes for CAISPPGGDAFF.

This clonotype was recorded many times. This chain uses TRBV7-2 with TRBJ1-5; no definite D call. CDR1 is SGHTA, CDR2 FQGNSA, per germline. CDR3 length: 13 residues. Trimming cost V 2 bases and J 7 bases, with 9 bases left between them. This chain's CDR3 is CASSLNTVQPQHF. The CDR3 DNA is TGTGCCAGCAGCTTAAATACGGTCCAGCCCCAGCATTTT.

This clonotype occurred a few times. The genes are TRBV27 and TRBJ2-7; TRBD1 is a possible D gene (6 bases). Germline lookup yields CDR1 MNHEY and CDR2 SMNVEV (reference sequence). The CDR3 runs 15 residues. Deletions cut 5 bases from V and 2 bases from J, with 16 bases between. The CDR3 protein is CASSLKTGSAYEQYF. The CDR3 DNA sequence: TGTGCCAGCAGTCTTAAGACAGGCTCGGCCTACGAGCAGTACTTC.

This clonotype has more than one count but fewer than ten. The chain is built from TRBV7-3 and TRBJ1-2; tentatively, D is TRBD1 (5 bases). The CDR3 consists of 15 residues. Per germline, CDR1 SGHTA and CDR2 FQGTGA. V shed 4 bases and J shed 6 bases, with 18 bases lying between them. The CDR3 protein is CASSSTTGPGDGYTF. CDR3 coding DNA: TGTGCCAGCAGCTCTACCACGGGACCTGGGGATGGCTACACCTTC.

V and J are TRBV7-2 and TRBJ2-1; D is undetermined. The V gene's germline CDR1 is SGHTA and CDR2 FQGNSA. The CDR3 has 12 residues. V lost 1 base to trimming and J lost 9 bases, with 7 bases between them. The CDR3 region has the DNA TGTGCCAGCAGCTTAGACCCGGGTGAGCAGTTCTTC. This encodes CASSLDPGEQFF.

This clonotype has more than one count but fewer than ten. V and J are TRBV29-1 and TRBJ2-1; 8 bases are a match to TRBD2. V lost 4 bases, J lost 6 bases, and 8 bases stayed unmatched. There are 14 residues in the CDR3. Germline CDR1 and CDR2: SQVTM and ANQGSEA. CDR3 amino acids: CSVGRGGVGNEQFF. CDR3 DNA: TGCAGCGTTGGCCGGGGGGGGGTGGGCAATGAGCAGTTCTTC.

The chain couples TRBV7-9 to TRBJ1-2, with D perhaps TRBD1 (6 bases). Between the trimmed V and J ends, which lost 8 bases and 1 base, there was a span of 23 bases. The CDR3 has 17 residues. The germline V gene has CDR1 SEHNR and CDR2 FQNEAQ (reference sequence). As DNA, the CDR3 is TGTGCCAGCGGTCGTCTTCCGGGACACCAACTTAACTATGGCTACACCTTC. It codes for CASGRLPGHQLNYGYTF.

V is TRBV20-1 and J is TRBJ2-5; D not resolved. Germline CDR1 and CDR2: DFQATT and SNEGSKA (reference sequence). CDR3 size: 12 residues. The V end lost 3 bases, the J end lost 0 bases, and 5 bases lay between the germline ends. This CDR3 reads CSASLYQETQYF. CDR3 DNA sequence: TGCAGTGCTAGCCTGTACCAAGAGACCCAGTACTTC.

This clonotype has at least ten counts. This chain links TRBV7-2 with TRBJ2-7, with TRBD2 as a possible D gene (6 bases). The CDR3 spans 17 residues. Germline V lookup: CDR1 SGHTA, CDR2 FQGNSA. V dropped 3 bases and J dropped 2 bases, with 20 bases sitting between them. CDR3 nucleotides: TGTGCCAGCAGCTTGAGCCTGGGGCGCGGGGTTCCCTACGAGCAGTACTTC. It specifies CASSLSLGRGVPYEQYF.

This clonotype was picked up many times. This rearrangement joins TRBV12-3 or TRBV12-4 to TRBJ2-3; a weak D match, TRBD1 (6 bases). V shed 7 bases and J shed 4 bases, with 15 bases lying between them. The CDR3 totals 14 residues. In DNA, the CDR3 is TGTGCCAGCACCCCCCTTACAGGGTCAGATACGCAGTATTTT. It translates to CASTPLTGSDTQYF.

This clonotype was found a few times. The rearrangement links TRBV12-5 to TRBJ2-2, with D tentatively TRBD1 or TRBD2 (5 bases each). The CDR3 extends over 16 amino acids. Germline V gene lookup returns CDR1 LGHNT and CDR2 FRNRAP. V gave up 0 bases and J gave up 5 bases, with 13 bases separating them. In nucleotides, the CDR3 is TGTGCTAGTGGTTTGGTACTCGGGGCAGGAACCGGGGAGCTGTTTTTT. Its translation: CASGLVLGAGTGELFF. The whole variable domain, remainder taken from reference TRBV12-5 and TRBJ2-2, is DARVTQTPRHKVTEMGQEVTMRCQPILGHNTVFWYRQTMMQGLELLAYFRNRAPLDDSGMPKDRFSAEMPDATLATLKIQPSEPRDSAVYFCASGLVLGAGTGELFFGEGSRLTVL.

This clonotype came up many times. The chain uses TRBV20-1 and TRBJ2-7; 9 nucleotides align to TRBD2. The CDR3 contains 13 residues. Germline V CDR1 and CDR2: DFQATT, SNEGSKA (reference sequence). J gave up 0 bases and V 6 bases, and 3 bases lay outside the gene matches. The CDR3 reads CSASGGSSYEQYF. The CDR3 coding sequence is TGCAGTGCGAGCGGGGGGAGCTCCTACGAGCAGTACTTC.